This T cell receptor (beta chain) was captured by sequencing in a study of monozygotic twins with inflammatory bowel disease. With the 5' RACE reads reprocessed, TCRdb shows one record per CDR3 protein and no DNA. Its table records just over 300,000 distinct CDR3 sequences. The CDR3 is 15 amino acids. Without any T cell sorting, total RNA was isolated from whole blood. The sequence derives from a human donor with ulcerative colitis or Crohn's disease, or a healthy co-twin of an affected twin (not recorded which). Input material: blood. This rearrangement joins TRBV12-3 or TRBV12-4 to TRBJ1-6. The chain's CDR3 is CASSLLAGGNSPLHF.